The source of this TCR beta chain is a study of blood T cell repertoires in COVID-19. In its sample, this clone was seen a few times. The assay was immunoSEQ multiplex PCR, and TCRdb's table has in-frame clones only and misses some. The data hold fewer than 60,000 clones, with 75% to 90% observed a single time. Enrolment of Seattle patients took place during active infection, and they were followed longitudinally. The clonotype was recovered from a man aged 25 to 40 with COVID-19, enrolled during active disease. The sample consisted of peripheral blood.

CDR3 coding DNA: TGTGCCAGCAGGAACTCTGGAAACACCATATATTTT. The encoded protein is CASRNSGNTIYF. This chain connects TRBV19 to TRBJ1-3; no reliable D call. The CDR3 contains 12 residues. Trimming took 9 bases from V and 0 from J, leaving 6 bases between them. CDR1 and CDR2 from the germline V gene are LNHDA and SQIVND (reference sequence).